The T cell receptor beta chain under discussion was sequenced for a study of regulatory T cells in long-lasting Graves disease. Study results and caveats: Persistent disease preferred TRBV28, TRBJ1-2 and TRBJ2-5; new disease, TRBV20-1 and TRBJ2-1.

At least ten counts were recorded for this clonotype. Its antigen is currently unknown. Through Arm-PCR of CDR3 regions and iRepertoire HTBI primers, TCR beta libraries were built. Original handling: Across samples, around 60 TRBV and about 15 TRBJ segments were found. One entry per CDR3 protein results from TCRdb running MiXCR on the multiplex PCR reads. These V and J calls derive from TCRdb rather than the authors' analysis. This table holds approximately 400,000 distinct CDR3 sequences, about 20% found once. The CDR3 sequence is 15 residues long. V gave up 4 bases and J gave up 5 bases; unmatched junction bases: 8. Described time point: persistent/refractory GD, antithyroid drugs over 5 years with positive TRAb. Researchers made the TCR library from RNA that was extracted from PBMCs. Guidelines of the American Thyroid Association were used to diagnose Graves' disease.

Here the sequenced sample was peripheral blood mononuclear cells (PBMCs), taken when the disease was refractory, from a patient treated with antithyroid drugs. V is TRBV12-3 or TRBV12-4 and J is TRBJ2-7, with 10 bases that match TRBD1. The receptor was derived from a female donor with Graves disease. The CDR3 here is CASSSTGQGTDEQYF. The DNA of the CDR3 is TGTGCCAGCAGTTCCACGGGACAGGGGACCGACGAGCAGTACTTC.